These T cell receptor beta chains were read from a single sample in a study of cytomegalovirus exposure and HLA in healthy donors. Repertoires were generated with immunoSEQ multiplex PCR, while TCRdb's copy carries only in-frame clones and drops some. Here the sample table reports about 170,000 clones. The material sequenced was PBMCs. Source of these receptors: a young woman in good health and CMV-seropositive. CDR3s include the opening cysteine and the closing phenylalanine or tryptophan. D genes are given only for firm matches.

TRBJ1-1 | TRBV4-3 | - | CASSQDLRGEAFF | TGCGCCAGCAGCCAAGATCTTCGGGGGGAAGCTTTCTTT
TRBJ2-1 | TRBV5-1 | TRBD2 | CASSLSGRAYNEQFF | TGCGCCAGCAGCCTCAGCGGGAGGGCCTACAATGAGCAGTTCTTC
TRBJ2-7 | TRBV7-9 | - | CASSLGQALNEQYF | TGTGCCAGCAGCTTAGGTCAGGCCTTAAACGAGCAGTACTTC
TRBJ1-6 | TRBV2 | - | CASSADRGTNSPLHF | TGTGCCAGCAGCGCTGACAGAGGCACCAATTCACCCCTCCACTTT
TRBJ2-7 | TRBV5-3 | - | CARSFPAKSYEQYF | TGTGCCAGAAGCTTCCCAGCGAAGTCCTACGAGCAGTACTTC
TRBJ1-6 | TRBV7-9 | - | CASSPGTPREVLHF | TGTGCCAGCAGCCCCGGGACACCACGGGAAGTCCTCCACTTT
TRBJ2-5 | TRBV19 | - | CASSMQRLTQETQYF | TGTGCCAGTAGTATGCAGCGGCTTACACAAGAGACCCAGTACTTC
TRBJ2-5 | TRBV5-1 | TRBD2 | CASSLALAGGSGSQYF | TGCGCCAGCAGCTTGGCACTAGCGGGAGGGTCAGGGTCCCAGTACTTC
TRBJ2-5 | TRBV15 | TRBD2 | CATSSGTTQETQYF | TGTGCCACCAGCAGCGGGACTACCCAAGAGACCCAGTACTTC
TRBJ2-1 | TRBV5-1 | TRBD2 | CASSHGTSGGSFYNEQFF | TGCGCCAGCAGTCACGGGACTAGCGGGGGGAGCTTCTACAATGAGCAGTTCTTC
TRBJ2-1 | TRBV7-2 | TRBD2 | CASSLAQRGNEQFF | TGTGCCAGCAGCTTAGCCCAGCGGGGTAATGAGCAGTTCTTC